This TCR beta chain is drawn from a study of T cells in tumors after PD-1 blockade. In the study overall: Some patients also took daily vismodegib 150 mg during anti-PD-1 treatment.

On average, squamous cell carcinoma was sampled 31 days after treatment began. The V gene's germline CDR1 is ENHRY and CDR2 SYGVKD. The CDR3 is made up of 13 amino acids. V was pared by 3 bases and J by 4 bases, with 9 bases between. Only a few counts were recorded for this clone. Profiling relied on immunoSEQ multiplex PCR, and the TCRdb table lists in-frame clones only, not all of them. The data contain 13,000 to 15,000 clones, around 70% of them singletons. The receptor was derived from a human donor with cutaneous squamous cell carcinoma. The J gene is TRBJ1-2, the V gene TRBV10-3, with unresolved D. Sample: tumor tissue, taken after anti-PD-1 treatment. CDR3 nucleotide sequence: TGTGCCATCAGTGACGTCAGGAGCTATGGCTACACCTTC. The encoded protein is CAISDVRSYGYTF.